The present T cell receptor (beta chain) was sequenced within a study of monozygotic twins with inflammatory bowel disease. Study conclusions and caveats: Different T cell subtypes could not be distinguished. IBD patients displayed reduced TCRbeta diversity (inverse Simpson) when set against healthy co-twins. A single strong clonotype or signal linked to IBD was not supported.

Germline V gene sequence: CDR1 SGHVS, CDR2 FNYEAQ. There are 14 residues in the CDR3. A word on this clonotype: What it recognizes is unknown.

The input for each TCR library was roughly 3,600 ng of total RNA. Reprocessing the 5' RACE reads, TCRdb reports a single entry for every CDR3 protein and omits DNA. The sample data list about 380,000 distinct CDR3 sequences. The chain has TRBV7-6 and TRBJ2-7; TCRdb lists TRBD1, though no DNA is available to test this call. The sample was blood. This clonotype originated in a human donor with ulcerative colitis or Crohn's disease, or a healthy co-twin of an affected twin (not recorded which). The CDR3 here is CASSPTGGAYEQYF.